Following are 26 T cell receptor beta chains from one sample sequenced in a study of long-term antiretroviral therapy in people with HIV. An immunoSEQ assay, version v3.0, was performed at survey level. Produced via immunoSEQ multiplex PCR; TCRdb's table is partial and in-frame only. The profile shows approximately 18,000 clones, roughly nine tenths of them singletons. The sample was unsorted PBMCs, taken 0.6 years after starting antiretroviral therapy. The receptors were sampled from a woman aged 40 to 50 with HIV.

This clone was found once. The rearrangement joins TRBV7-2 to TRBJ2-7, with TRBD2 matching over 13 bases. V trimming: 5 bases; J trimming: 3 bases; junction bases outside the gene matches: 7. The CDR3 has 16 residues. Germline CDR1 is SGHTA and CDR2 is FQGNSA. The CDR3 DNA reads as TGTGCCAGCAGCGCCGTGACTAGCGGGGGGTTCTACGAGCAGTACTTC. This translates into CASSAVTSGGFYEQYF.

The J gene is TRBJ2-7, the V gene TRBV4-1; D possibly uses TRBD1 or TRBD2 (5 bases each). Trimming cost V 4 bases and J 0 bases, with 10 bases left between them. Germline-derived CDR1 and CDR2 are MGHRA and YSYEKL. This CDR3 has 14 amino acids. In nucleotides, the CDR3 is TGCGCCAGCAGCCGCGACAGCGGCTCCTACGAGCAGTACTTC. Encoded protein: CASSRDSGSYEQYF.

The chain recombines TRBV4-1 with TRBJ1-2; 10 nucleotides agree with TRBD1. With 3 bases clipped from V and 5 bases from J, the junction kept 12 bases outside the gene matches. The CDR3 length is 17 residues. Germline V gives CDR1 MGHRA, CDR2 YSYEKL. CDR3 sequence reads: CASSQVRGQGGPYGYTF. The CDR3 region has the DNA TGCGCCAGCAGCCAGGTTCGCGGACAGGGGGGCCCGTATGGCTACACCTTC.

This clone was observed once. The rearrangement joins TRBV7-2 to TRBJ1-2; perhaps TRBD1 as D (6 bases). V gave up 1 base and J gave up 6 bases, with 24 bases separating them. CDR1 is SGHTA and CDR2 is FQGNSA in the germline V gene. This CDR3 spans 18 amino acids. This CDR3 is CASSLGAGGLGRLDGYTF. CDR3 coding DNA: TGTGCCAGCAGCTTAGGGGCTGGGGGGCTAGGGCGCTTGGATGGCTACACCTTC.

Concerning this clone: At one end the junction does not follow the germline gene, possibly because of a read error. The rearrangement joins TRBV5-1 to TRBJ2-5; D gene ambiguous. This CDR3 region has 14 residues. In germline, CDR1 is SGHRS, CDR2 YFSETQ. CDR3 region: CASSLGQEPSDVDF. The CDR3 coding sequence is TGCGCCAGCAGCTTAGGTCAAGAACCAAGCGACGTTGACTTC.

J is TRBJ2-7 and V is TRBV5-4, with TRBD1 matching over 9 bases. The trim removed 4 bases at V and 3 bases at J, leaving 11 bases unmatched. This CDR3 is 16 amino acids long. CDR1 is SGHNT and CDR2 is YYREEE in the germline V gene (reference sequence). CDR3 bases: TGTGCCAGCAGCCCGGAACCGGGACAGGGAGGCTACGAGCAGTACTTC. Translated: CASSPEPGQGGYEQYF.

The chain carries TRBV5-6 and TRBJ1-1, with D possibly being TRBD1 (5 bases). The CDR3 has 15 amino acids. The V and J ends lost 1 base and 2 bases respectively, with 12 bases between them. Germline CDR1 is SGHDT and CDR2 is YYEEEE. In DNA form, the CDR3 reads TGTGCCAGCAGCTTGCTGGGGCGTATTAACACTGAAGCTTTCTTT. Amino acid sequence: CASSLLGRINTEAFF.

The chain couples TRBV18 to TRBJ2-5, with D possibly being TRBD1 (6 bases). The CDR3 runs 15 residues. The germline CDR1 and CDR2 sequences are KGHSH and LQKENI. The V and J ends lost 1 base and 5 bases respectively, with 14 bases between them. For the CDR3, the DNA is TGTGCCAGCTCACCACGGGACATCTCTGGGGAGACCCAGTACTTC. Amino acids: CASSPRDISGETQYF.

This chain uses TRBV18 with TRBJ2-1, with 7 bases fitting TRBD1. With V trimmed by 4 bases and J by 4 bases, 13 bases remained unmatched. Per germline, CDR1 KGHSH and CDR2 LQKENI. The CDR3 is 17 residues long. The CDR3 reads CASSRISGGDPYNEQFF. CDR3 nucleotide sequence: TGTGCCAGCTCACGCATCTCAGGGGGTGATCCTTACAATGAGCAGTTCTTC.

V usage is TRBV29-1 and J usage is TRBJ2-5; the D gene is possibly TRBD1 (5 bases). Trimming left V 4 bases short and J 3 bases short, with 9 bases between. Germline CDR1 is SQVTM and CDR2 is ANQGSEA. The CDR3 spans 12 residues. CDR3 protein: CSVGQGEETQYF. CDR3 sequence (DNA): TGCAGCGTTGGTCAGGGTGAAGAGACCCAGTACTTC.

The V call is TRBV5-4, the J call TRBJ1-1; unclear D gene. The CDR3 covers 12 residues. V dropped 3 bases and J dropped 1 base, with 4 bases sitting between them. Per germline, CDR1 SGHNT and CDR2 YYREEE (reference sequence). The CDR3 bases are TGTGCCAGCAGCTCAGAGAACACTGAAGCTTTCTTT. It translates to CASSSENTEAFF.

The rearrangement uses TRBV4-1 and TRBJ1-2; no clear D. Trimming took off 4 bases at V and 2 bases at J, with 14 bases between the two ends. This CDR3 is built from 15 residues. Germline values: CDR1 MGHRA, CDR2 YSYEKL. CDR3 in DNA: TGCGCCAGCAGCCTTAACCCGAGGAGCAACTATGGCTACACCTTC. Protein product: CASSLNPRSNYGYTF.

The chain has TRBV2 and TRBJ2-5; 9 nucleotides align to TRBD1. The V gene end was trimmed by 4 bases and the J gene end by 3 bases; junction bases not matched to a gene: 9. Germline V gene data show CDR1 as SNHLY and CDR2 as FYNNEI. This CDR3 contains 16 residues. CDR3 nucleotides: TGTGCCAGCAGTGGGGAGACAGGGGGAATGGAAGAGACCCAGTACTTC. Translation gives CASSGETGGMEETQYF.

The chain recombines TRBV9 with TRBJ1-1; D uncertain. This CDR3 comprises 14 residues. Germline V gives CDR1 SGDLS, CDR2 YYNGEE. V gave up 2 bases and J gave up 0 bases, with 8 bases separating them. CDR3 region: CASSVSALNTEAFF. The CDR3 nucleotides read TGTGCCAGCAGCGTCTCAGCATTGAACACTGAAGCTTTCTTT.

J is TRBJ1-1 and V is TRBV9; D remains unclear. Germline V lookup: CDR1 SGDLS, CDR2 YYNGEE. CDR3 length: 14 residues. The V end lost 2 bases, the J end lost 3 bases, and 11 bases lay between the germline ends. The CDR3 spells CASSVGVEDTEAFF. The DNA of the CDR3 is TGTGCCAGCAGCGTGGGCGTTGAGGACACTGAAGCTTTCTTT.

The chain couples TRBV7-3 to TRBJ2-5; 14 nucleotides align to TRBD2. From germline, CDR1 is SGHTA and CDR2 FQGTGA. The CDR3 contains 16 residues. Trimming at V came to 5 bases and at J to 1 base, leaving 3 bases not matched to a gene. Written as DNA, the CDR3 is TGTGCCAGCAGCCTGGGACTAGCGGGGGTCCAAGAGACCCAGTACTTC. Its protein product is CASSLGLAGVQETQYF.

This chain links TRBV5-4 with TRBJ1-2; D gene uncertain. Germline CDR1 and CDR2: SGHNT and YYREEE (reference sequence). This CDR3 spans 15 amino acids. Trimming took off 0 bases at V and 8 bases at J, with 17 bases between the two ends. This chain's CDR3 is CASSLANVPALGYTF. The CDR3 DNA sequence: TGTGCCAGCAGCTTGGCCAATGTCCCCGCCTTAGGCTACACCTTC.

This rearrangement joins TRBV5-1 to TRBJ1-4, with D unclear. The CDR3 spans 15 residues. The germline V gene encodes CDR1 SGHRS and CDR2 YFSETQ. V lost 0 bases, J lost 7 bases, and 13 bases lay in between. The CDR3 here is CASSLDFTGVEKLFF. DNA for the CDR3: TGCGCCAGCAGCTTGGACTTCACGGGAGTTGAAAAACTGTTTTTT.

The chain combines TRBV5-1 with TRBJ1-1; D is unresolved. The V gene lost 0 bases and the J gene lost 12 bases, with 18 bases spanning the gap. The CDR3 has 14 amino acids. Germline CDR1 reads SGHRS; CDR2 reads YFSETQ. CDR3 coding DNA: TGCGCCAGCAGCTTGGAGGAGTATTCTCCGATCTCTTTCTTT. This sequence encodes CASSLEEYSPISFF.

J is TRBJ2-1 and V is TRBV2; 7 bases line up with TRBD2. Per the germline V gene, CDR1 is SNHLY and CDR2 is FYNNEI. The CDR3 runs to 14 residues. With V trimmed by 4 bases and J by 0 bases, 0 bases remained unmatched. CDR3 DNA: TGTGCCAGCAGTGGCGGGGGCTCCTACAATGAGCAGTTCTTC. Its translation is CASSGGGSYNEQFF. Supplemented by reference TRBV2 and TRBJ2-1, the full variable domain reads EPEVTQTPSHQVTQMGQEVILRCVPISNHLYFYWYRQILGQKVEFLVSFYNNEISEKSEIFDDQFSVERPDGSNFTLKIRSTKLEDSAMYFCASSGGGSYNEQFFGPGTRLTVL.

About this clone itself: A read error may produce the germline difference seen at one junction end. Distinct nucleotide sequences in the sample also encode this CDR3. The V call is TRBV18, the J call TRBJ2-7, with 14 bases matching TRBD2. Germline V gene lookup returns CDR1 KGHSH and CDR2 LQKENI. This CDR3 is 18 amino acids long. As DNA, the CDR3 is TGTGCCAGCTCACCGGCGACTAGCGGGGGGGACAGCTCCTACGAGCAGTATTTC. It encodes CASSPATSGGDSSYEQYF.

For the CDR3, the DNA is TGTGCCAGCAGCGTTGACAGGGCTGGAAACACCATATATTTT. Residues: CASSVDRAGNTIYF. The rearrangement links TRBV9 to TRBJ1-3; 7 nucleotides agree with TRBD1. The trim removed 2 bases at V and 2 bases at J, leaving 1 base unmatched. This CDR3 is built from 14 residues. Germline values: CDR1 SGDLS, CDR2 YYNGEE. The whole variable domain, filled in from reference TRBV9 and TRBJ1-3, reads DSGVTQTPKHLITATGQRVTLRCSPRSGDLSVYWYQQSLDQGLQFLIQYYNGEERAKGNILERFSAQQFPDLHSELNLSSLELGDSALYFCASSVDRAGNTIYFGEGSWLTVV.

This sequence joins TRBV5-1 and TRBJ1-2; 7 nucleotides line up with TRBD1. The germline CDR1 and CDR2 sequences are SGHRS and YFSETQ. The CDR3 length is 14 residues. The junction had 2 bases not matched to a gene; V was cut back by 0 bases and J by 3 bases. CDR3 coding DNA: TGCGCCAGCAGCTTGGGACAGGGATACTATGGCTACACCTTC. This encodes CASSLGQGYYGYTF. Complete variable domain (other parts from reference TRBV5-1 and TRBJ1-2): KAGVTQTPRYLIKTRGQQVTLSCSPISGHRSVSWYQQTPGQGLQFLFEYFSETQRNKGNFPGRFSGRQFSNSRSEMNVSTLELGDSALYLCASSLGQGYYGYTFGSGTRLTVV.

The rearrangement uses TRBV29-1 and TRBJ2-3; D may match TRBD1 or TRBD2 (5 bases each). The germline V gene has CDR1 SQVTM and CDR2 ANQGSEA. V lost 3 bases to trimming and J lost 0 bases, with 10 bases between them. This CDR3 contains 14 residues. The chain's CDR3 is CSVEGRASTDTQYF. The CDR3 nucleotides are TGCAGCGTTGAGGGGCGGGCCAGCACAGATACGCAGTATTTT.

This rearrangement joins TRBV7-2 to TRBJ2-5; no firm D call. V lost 5 bases, J lost 2 bases, and 3 bases lay in between. CDR3 length equals 11 residues. Germline assignment: CDR1 SGHTA and CDR2 FQGNSA. Here the CDR3 reads CASSVQETQYF. CDR3 sequence (DNA): TGTGCCAGCAGCGTTCAAGAGACCCAGTACTTC. The full variable domain, rest sourced from reference TRBV7-2 and TRBJ2-5, is GAGVSQSPSNKVTEKGKDVELRCDPISGHTALYWYRQSLGQGLEFLIYFQGNSAPDKSGLPSDRFSAERTGGSVSTLTIQRTQQEDSAVYLCASSVQETQYFGPGTRLLVL.

The CDR3 DNA is TGCGCCAGCAGCTTGGATTCTAGCGGGGCCCAAGAGACCCAGTACTTC. The encoded protein is CASSLDSSGAQETQYF. The V and J genes are TRBV5-1 and TRBJ2-5; TRBD2 aligns across 9 bases. Germline V gene lookup returns CDR1 SGHRS and CDR2 YFSETQ. J lost 1 base, V lost 0 bases, and 4 bases had no gene match. The CDR3 is made up of 16 amino acids.